These T cell receptor beta chains were read from a single sample in a study of blood T cell repertoires in COVID-19. Sequencing used immunoSEQ multiplex PCR; TCRdb keeps in-frame clones, though not all of them. The table shows 130,000 to 150,000 clones, with around 90% occurring only once. Sequencing input: peripheral blood. These receptors all stem from a man aged 65-85 years with acute or convalescent COVID-19. CDR3s include the opening cysteine and the closing phenylalanine or tryptophan. Fields, in order: D gene, J gene, V gene, clone size, CDR3 protein, CDR3 DNA. A D gene is named only where the DNA matches it firmly. Expanded clones are given a class, and other clones once, few, many or no size at all.

D gene: TRBD2; J gene: TRBJ2-4; V gene: TRBV19; clone size: .; CDR3 protein: CASNPGGGRNIQYF; CDR3 DNA: TGTGCCAGTAACCCTGGGGGAGGGAGAAACATTCAGTACTTC
D gene: TRBD2; J gene: TRBJ2-2; V gene: TRBV6-5; clone size: .; CDR3 protein: CASRPGGGELFF; CDR3 DNA: TGTGCCAGCAGGCCGGGGGGCGGGGAGCTGTTTTTT
D gene: .; J gene: TRBJ1-1; V gene: TRBV5-1; clone size: .; CDR3 protein: CASGELDSFPTEAFF; CDR3 DNA: TGCGCCAGCGGAGAATTGGACTCATTCCCCACTGAAGCTTTCTTT
D gene: .; J gene: TRBJ1-1; V gene: TRBV10-1; clone size: .; CDR3 protein: CASQGGRNTEAFF; CDR3 DNA: TGCGCCAGCCAGGGCGGCAGGAACACTGAAGCTTTCTTT
D gene: TRBD2; J gene: TRBJ2-7; V gene: TRBV10-3; clone size: .; CDR3 protein: CAISATLAGTSDEQYF; CDR3 DNA: TGTGCCATCAGTGCAACGTTAGCGGGAACCTCAGACGAGCAGTACTTC
D gene: TRBD1; J gene: TRBJ2-3; V gene: TRBV20-1; clone size: .; CDR3 protein: CSASPGQGATDTQYF; CDR3 DNA: TGCAGTGCAAGTCCGGGACAGGGGGCCACAGATACGCAGTATTTT
D gene: TRBD1; J gene: TRBJ2-7; V gene: TRBV18; clone size: .; CDR3 protein: CASSPRTGGFNEQYF; CDR3 DNA: TGTGCCAGCTCACCCCGGACAGGGGGCTTCAACGAGCAGTACTTC
D gene: .; J gene: TRBJ2-1; V gene: TRBV7-6; clone size: once; CDR3 protein: CASSSYPGEFF; CDR3 DNA: TGTGCCAGCAGCTCGTACCCGGGGGAGTTCTTC
D gene: .; J gene: TRBJ1-5; V gene: TRBV28; clone size: once; CDR3 protein: CASSLRGGGGGQPQHF; CDR3 DNA: TGTGCCAGCAGTTTAAGAGGTGGGGGGGGTGGTCAGCCCCAGCATTTT
D gene: TRBD2; J gene: TRBJ2-7; V gene: TRBV18; clone size: .; CDR3 protein: CASSGRLARGEQYF; CDR3 DNA: TGTGCCAGCTCAGGGCGACTAGCGCGAGGCGAGCAGTACTTC
D gene: .; J gene: TRBJ1-4; V gene: TRBV2; clone size: .; CDR3 protein: CASSAQGAATNEKLFF; CDR3 DNA: TGTGCCAGCAGTGCTCAAGGGGCGGCAACTAATGAAAAACTGTTTTTT
D gene: .; J gene: TRBJ2-2; V gene: TRBV27; clone size: .; CDR3 protein: CASIANTGELFF; CDR3 DNA: TGTGCCAGCATAGCGAACACCGGGGAGCTGTTTTTT
D gene: TRBD2; J gene: TRBJ2-3; V gene: TRBV5-1; clone size: .; CDR3 protein: CASSLAGLAGGTDTQYF; CDR3 DNA: TGCGCCAGCAGCTTGGCCGGACTAGCGGGGGGCACAGATACGCAGTATTTT
D gene: TRBD2; J gene: TRBJ2-1; V gene: TRBV10-3; clone size: .; CDR3 protein: CAISGGRELYNEQFF; CDR3 DNA: TGTGCCATCAGTGGCGGGCGGGAGTTATACAATGAGCAGTTCTTC
D gene: .; J gene: TRBJ1-1; V gene: TRBV15; clone size: .; CDR3 protein: CATSREGQLNTEAFF; CDR3 DNA: TGTGCCACCAGCAGAGAGGGGCAGCTTAACACTGAAGCTTTCTTT